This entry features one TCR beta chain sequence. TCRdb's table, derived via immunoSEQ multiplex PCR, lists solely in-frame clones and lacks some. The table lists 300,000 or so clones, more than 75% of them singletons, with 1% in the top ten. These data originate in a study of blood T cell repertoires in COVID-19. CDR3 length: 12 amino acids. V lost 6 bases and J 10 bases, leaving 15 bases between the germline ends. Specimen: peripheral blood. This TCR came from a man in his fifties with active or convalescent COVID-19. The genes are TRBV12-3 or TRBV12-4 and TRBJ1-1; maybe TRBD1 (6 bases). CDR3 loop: CASSSDSLPAFF. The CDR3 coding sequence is TGTGCCAGCAGCTCGGACAGCCTGCCAGCTTTCTTT.